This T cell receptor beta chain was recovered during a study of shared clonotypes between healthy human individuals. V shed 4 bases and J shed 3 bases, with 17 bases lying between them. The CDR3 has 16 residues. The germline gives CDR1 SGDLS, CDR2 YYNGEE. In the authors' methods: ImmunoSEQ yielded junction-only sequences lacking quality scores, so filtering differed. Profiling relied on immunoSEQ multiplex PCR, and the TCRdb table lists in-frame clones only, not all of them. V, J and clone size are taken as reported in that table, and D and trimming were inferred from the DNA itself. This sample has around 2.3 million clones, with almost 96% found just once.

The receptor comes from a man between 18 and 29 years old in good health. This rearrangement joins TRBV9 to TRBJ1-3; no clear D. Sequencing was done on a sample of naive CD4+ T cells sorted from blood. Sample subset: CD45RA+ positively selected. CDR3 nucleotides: TGTGCCAGCAGCCCATCAAGGGCAAGAAGTGGAAACACCATATATTTT. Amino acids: CASSPSRARSGNTIYF. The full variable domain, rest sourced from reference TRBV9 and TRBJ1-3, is DSGVTQTPKHLITATGQRVTLRCSPRSGDLSVYWYQQSLDQGLQFLIQYYNGEERAKGNILERFSAQQFPDLHSELNLSSLELGDSALYFCASSPSRARSGNTIYFGEGSWLTVV.